These 32 T cell receptor beta chains share one sample of origin, sequenced in a study of shared T cell receptors in the human thymus. Generated by immunoSEQ multiplex PCR, the TCRdb table keeps only in-frame clones and is missing some. The data show about 710,000 clones, about 87% seen once. The same data also contributed to another study, on human thymus T cells.

Specimen: thymocytes. These receptors were collected from a boy younger than two with a congenital heart defect.

About this clone: Other DNA sequences from this sample encode an identical CDR3 as well. This CDR3 is CASSPSGGDTEAFF. As DNA, the CDR3 is TGTGCCAGCTCACCATCAGGGGGTGACACTGAAGCTTTCTTT. The chain links TRBV18 to TRBJ1-1, with 7 bases that match TRBD1. Per the germline V gene, CDR1 is KGHSH and CDR2 is LQKENI. This CDR3 has 14 amino acids. Trimming cost V 2 bases and J 3 bases; bases outside gene matches: 3.

V gene TRBV5-6 combines with J gene TRBJ2-3; D gene unclear. V lost 0 bases and J 0 bases, leaving 11 bases between the germline ends. This CDR3 is 16 amino acids long. CDR1 is SGHDT and CDR2 is YYEEEE in the germline V gene. The CDR3 DNA reads as TGTGCCAGCAGCTTGGATTTCGCGGATAGCACAGATACGCAGTATTTT. Translating it yields CASSLDFADSTDTQYF.

The V call is TRBV28, the J call TRBJ2-7; 10 bases match TRBD2. This CDR3 contains 14 residues. V was pared by 2 bases and J by 6 bases, with 4 bases of the junction left unmatched. The germline CDR1 and CDR2 sequences are MDHEN and SYDVKM. The CDR3 protein is CASSLAGLASEQYF. DNA of the CDR3: TGTGCCAGCAGTTTAGCGGGACTAGCGTCCGAGCAGTACTTC.

This clone was observed a handful of times. The V and J genes are TRBV28 and TRBJ1-2, with no clear D. Germline V CDR1 and CDR2: MDHEN, SYDVKM. This CDR3 region has 13 residues. V was trimmed by 3 bases and J by 8 bases, leaving 13 bases between them. The CDR3 bases are TGTGCCAGCAGTTTCCCTCTGGGAGGGGGCTACACCTTC. Its translation is CASSFPLGGGYTF.

V gene TRBV28 combines with J gene TRBJ1-5, with D maybe TRBD1 (6 bases). CDR3 length equals 15 residues. Trimming removed 10 bases at V and 0 bases at J, with 16 bases between. Germline-derived CDR1 and CDR2 are MDHEN and SYDVKM. The CDR3, as DNA: TGTGCCACTAGGACAGACGAATATAGCAATCAGCCCCAGCATTTT. The encoded protein is CATRTDEYSNQPQHF. Supplemented by reference TRBV28 and TRBJ1-5, the full variable domain reads DVKVTQSSRYLVKRTGEKVFLECVQDMDHENMFWYRQDPGLGLRLIYFSYDVKMKEKGDIPEGYSVSREKKERFSLILESASTNQTSMYLCATRTDEYSNQPQHFGDGTRLSIL.

This sequence joins TRBV27 and TRBJ2-5; 10 bases agree with TRBD2. The CDR3 has 16 residues. Losses at the gene ends were 3 bases for V and 5 bases for J; bases not matched to a gene: 9. Germline values: CDR1 MNHEY, CDR2 SMNVEV (reference sequence). CDR3: CASSFKREGRSETQYF. In nucleotides, the CDR3 is TGTGCCAGCAGTTTCAAGCGGGAGGGCAGGTCGGAGACCCAGTACTTC.

With respect to this clone: In the same sample, other DNA sequences code for this CDR3. This chain uses TRBV9 with TRBJ1-2; possible D gene TRBD1, 5 bases. The germline CDR1 and CDR2 sequences are SGDLS and YYNGEE. V lost 0 bases, J lost 2 bases, and 5 bases lay in between. This CDR3 has 13 amino acids. CDR3 loop: CASSVAGNYGYTF. The CDR3 coding sequence is TGTGCCAGCAGCGTAGCAGGGAACTATGGCTACACCTTC.

This clone has just a few counts. The chain links TRBV5-1 to TRBJ1-1, with a tentative D call TRBD1 (5 bases). The V end was cut by 1 base, the J end by 4 bases, with 11 bases between. The CDR3 has 14 amino acids. Germline values: CDR1 SGHRS, CDR2 YFSETQ. This CDR3 is CASSLQGWATEAFF. The CDR3 region has the DNA TGCGCCAGCAGCTTGCAGGGATGGGCCACTGAAGCTTTCTTT.

The chain links TRBV27 to TRBJ1-2; TRBD1 matches 8 bases. CDR3 length equals 17 residues. The V gene's germline CDR1 is MNHEY and CDR2 SMNVEV (reference sequence). Germline trimming cut 0 bases from V and 8 bases from J; bases unmatched to any gene: 14. DNA for the CDR3: TGTGCCAGCAGTTTATCTCCTCAGGGGGCAGATCTACTCGGCTACACCTTC. Encoded protein: CASSLSPQGADLLGYTF.

This clone was detected only a few times. The chain carries TRBV19 and TRBJ1-1, with 9 bases matching TRBD1. CDR1 and CDR2 from the germline V gene are LNHDA and SQIVND (reference sequence). The CDR3 is 15 amino acids. Losses at the gene ends were 7 bases for V and 1 base for J; bases not matched to a gene: 7. CDR3: CASTTGGSSNTEAFF. In DNA form, the CDR3 reads TGTGCCAGTACTACAGGGGGCTCTTCGAACACTGAAGCTTTCTTT.

This clone came up once. The chain employs TRBV19 and TRBJ1-6; possible D gene TRBD1, 6 bases. Germline V CDR1 and CDR2: LNHDA, SQIVND (reference sequence). The CDR3 has 16 residues. V lost 1 base to trimming and J lost 14 bases, with 21 bases between them. CDR3: CASSIGAGWGRITLHF. In DNA form, the CDR3 reads TGTGCCAGTAGTATAGGGGCCGGCTGGGGGCGGATCACCCTCCACTTT.

The gene calls are TRBV4-2 and TRBJ2-3; D call uncertain. Germline lookup yields CDR1 LGHNA and CDR2 YNFKEQ. The CDR3 is 13 amino acids. V was trimmed by 3 bases and J by 1 base, leaving 5 bases between them. DNA of the CDR3: TGTGCCAGCAGCCACGGTGGCACAGATACGCAGTATTTT. This encodes CASSHGGTDTQYF.

This clone was found once. The genes are TRBV27 and TRBJ1-2; D is uncertain. Germline loops: CDR1 MNHEY, CDR2 SMNVEV (reference sequence). V gave up 3 bases and J gave up 6 bases, with 11 bases separating them. The CDR3 totals 13 residues. This CDR3 is CASSFTGNDGYTF. Written as DNA, the CDR3 is TGTGCCAGCAGTTTCACGGGGAATGATGGCTACACCTTC.

V gene TRBV2 combines with J gene TRBJ1-2; D not certain. There are 10 residues in the CDR3. The V gene's germline CDR1 is SNHLY and CDR2 FYNNEI. V lost 5 bases, J lost 6 bases, and 4 bases lay in between. The CDR3 region is CASSLHGYTF. The CDR3 coding sequence is TGTGCCAGCAGTCTTCATGGCTACACCTTC. Supplemented by reference TRBV2 and TRBJ1-2, the full variable domain reads EPEVTQTPSHQVTQMGQEVILRCVPISNHLYFYWYRQILGQKVEFLVSFYNNEISEKSEIFDDQFSVERPDGSNFTLKIRSTKLEDSAMYFCASSLHGYTFGSGTRLTVV.

This chain uses TRBV19 with TRBJ1-5; unclear D gene. V was clipped by 1 base and J by 6 bases, with 19 bases between them. This CDR3 is built from 17 residues. Per the germline V gene, CDR1 is LNHDA and CDR2 is SQIVND (reference sequence). The CDR3 region is CASSIGFDDGLSQPQHF. The CDR3 DNA is TGTGCCAGTAGTATAGGGTTCGACGATGGGCTTAGTCAGCCCCAGCATTTT. The whole variable domain, filled in from reference TRBV19 and TRBJ1-5, reads DGGITQSPKYLFRKEGQNVTLSCEQNLNHDAMYWYRQDPGQGLRLIYYSQIVNDFQKGDIAEGYSVSREKKESFPLTVTSAQKNPTAFYLCASSIGFDDGLSQPQHFGDGTRLSIL.

The CDR3 DNA reads TGCGCCAGCAGCCAAGATCTTGGTGGTAGCGGGAGATTAGGTACGCAGTATTTT. It translates to CASSQDLGGSGRLGTQYF. V is TRBV4-3 and J is TRBJ2-3; 9 nucleotides align to TRBD2. CDR1 LGHNA and CDR2 YSLEER come from the germline V gene. V lost 0 bases to trimming and J lost 8 bases; unmatched junction nucleotides: 15. This CDR3 region has 18 residues.

The rearrangement links TRBV7-2 to TRBJ2-7, with TRBD2 matching 11 bases. Looked up from germline, CDR1 is SGHTA and CDR2 is FQGNSA. V lost 1 base and J lost 1; bases outside the gene matches: 9. The CDR3 covers 18 residues. CDR3 sequence: CASSLVRTSGHLSYEQYF. CDR3 in DNA: TGTGCCAGCAGCTTAGTTAGGACTAGCGGGCACTTGTCCTACGAGCAGTACTTC.

The V and J genes are TRBV6-4 and TRBJ2-3, with TRBD2 matching over 13 bases. V was pared by 6 bases and J by 4 bases, with 4 bases of the junction left unmatched. The CDR3 length is 15 residues. Germline V lookup: CDR1 MRHNA, CDR2 SNTAGT. CDR3 amino acids: CASSKLAGGPDTQYF. CDR3 DNA: TGTGCCAGCAGCAAACTAGCGGGAGGGCCAGATACGCAGTATTTT.

CDR3 region: CASSPGTSGASYEQYF. The CDR3 bases are TGCGCCAGCAGCCCGGGGACTAGCGGGGCATCCTACGAGCAGTACTTC. The chain combines TRBV4-1 with TRBJ2-7; 13 bases line up with TRBD2. The V segment lost 4 bases and the J segment 1 base; nucleotides outside the gene matches: 4. This CDR3 is 16 amino acids long. Per the germline V gene, CDR1 is MGHRA and CDR2 is YSYEKL.

V usage is TRBV7-7 and J usage is TRBJ2-7, with 9 bases aligning to TRBD1. The CDR3 length is 14 residues. V lost 1 base to trimming and J lost 5 bases; unmatched junction nucleotides: 3. Germline loops: CDR1 SSHAT, CDR2 FNYEAQ (reference sequence). CDR3 sequence (DNA): TGTGCCAGCAGCTTAGGGACAGGGGAGCACGAGCAGTACTTC. It encodes CASSLGTGEHEQYF.

Here the CDR3 DNA reads TGTGCCAGCGCCGCGGGCACAGGGCCGTACGAGCAGTACTTC. Its translation: CASAAGTGPYEQYF. This chain connects TRBV27 to TRBJ2-5; D is possibly TRBD1 (6 bases). The J call may be incorrect, as the DNA end agrees better with TRBJ2-7. Per germline, CDR1 MNHEY and CDR2 SMNVEV (reference sequence). The CDR3 contains 14 residues.

This clone was recorded once. This chain joins TRBV29-1 and TRBJ2-5; 8 bases are a match to TRBD2. CDR3 size: 18 residues. Per the germline V gene, CDR1 is SQVTM and CDR2 is ANQGSEA. V shed 5 bases and J 1 base; nucleotides not matched to a gene: 18. This chain's CDR3 is CSVSRGNRREVPQETQYF. The CDR3 DNA is TGCAGCGTTTCACGAGGGAACCGGCGGGAGGTTCCCCAAGAGACCCAGTACTTC.

The chain joins TRBV6-5 to TRBJ2-3; 8 bases are shared with TRBD1. Germline assignment: CDR1 MNHEY and CDR2 SVGAGI. The CDR3 sequence is 12 residues long. V dropped 8 bases and J dropped 4; count of bases not matched to a gene: 2. This CDR3 reads CASQDRADTQYF. The CDR3 DNA reads TGTGCCAGCCAGGACAGGGCAGATACGCAGTATTTT.

The rearrangement uses TRBV30 and TRBJ1-2; 8 bases agree with TRBD1. This CDR3 is 15 amino acids long. Germline V gene sequence: CDR1 GTSNPN, CDR2 SVGIG (reference sequence). The V segment lost 0 bases and the J segment 4 bases; nucleotides outside the gene matches: 7. The CDR3 DNA sequence: TGTGCCTGGAGTGTACGGACGGGGACAGGCTATGGCTACACCTTC. Encoded protein: CAWSVRTGTGYGYTF.

The chain recombines TRBV23-1 with TRBJ2-7, with 7 positions matching TRBD1. TRBV23-1 is filed as an ORF, its function uncertain. The CDR3 runs 17 residues. J was trimmed by 6 bases and V by 5 bases; bases with no gene match: 19. The CDR3 protein is CASSAPPDRAVFCEQYF. CDR3 nucleotides: TGCGCCAGCAGTGCCCCTCCCGACAGGGCTGTATTTTGCGAGCAGTACTTC.

The rearrangement joins TRBV28 to TRBJ1-6; D gene unclear. Trimming removed 5 bases from V and 0 bases from J, with 26 bases in between. CDR1 MDHEN and CDR2 SYDVKM come from the germline V gene. The CDR3 runs 21 residues. The chain's CDR3 is CASSVRSNRPPKPSYNSPLHF. In nucleotides, the CDR3 is TGTGCCAGCAGTGTCAGGTCCAACCGGCCCCCTAAACCCTCCTATAATTCACCCCTCCACTTT.

The genes are TRBV15 and TRBJ2-7, with 10 positions matching TRBD1. Per the germline V gene, CDR1 is LNHNV and CDR2 is YYDKDF (reference sequence). This CDR3 is built from 17 residues. Unmatched junction bases numbered 18, after V lost 1 base and J lost 12 bases. CDR3 in DNA: TGTGCCACCAGCAGAGGGAAACGTGACAGGGGGCTATCCCCGGCGTACTTC. It encodes CATSRGKRDRGLSPAYF. Variable domain in full (rest from reference TRBV15 and TRBJ2-7): DAMVIQNPRYQVTQFGKPVTLSCSQTLNHNVMYWYQQKSSQAPKLLFHYYDKDFNNEADTPDNFQSRRPNTSFCFLDIRSPGLGDTAMYLCATSRGKRDRGLSPAYFGPGTRLTVT.

The rearrangement uses TRBV10-3 and TRBJ2-7; TRBD2 matches 7 bases. The CDR3 extends over 14 amino acids. Germline loops: CDR1 ENHRY, CDR2 SYGVKD. The V segment lost 8 bases and the J segment 6 bases; nucleotides outside the gene matches: 13. CDR3 sequence: CAISRSGTSLEQYF. DNA of the CDR3: TGTGCCATCTCTCGGAGCGGGACCTCCCTCGAGCAGTACTTC.

The chain links TRBV25-1 to TRBJ2-5; D might be TRBD1 (6 bases). The V gene's germline CDR1 is MGHDK and CDR2 SYGVNS. Trimming took off 7 bases at V and 3 bases at J, with 21 bases between the two ends. The CDR3 runs to 16 residues. The CDR3, as DNA: TGTGCCAGCACCCCCCCCACGTGGGCAGGGGAAGAGACCCAGTACTTC. Translation gives CASTPPTWAGEETQYF.

The sample holds one count of this clone. The V call is TRBV2, the J call TRBJ2-3; 10 positions match TRBD2. V lost 6 bases to trimming and J lost 5 bases; unmatched junction nucleotides: 5. Germline values: CDR1 SNHLY, CDR2 FYNNEI. The CDR3 sequence is 14 residues long. In nucleotides, the CDR3 is TGTGCCAGCAGAAGACTAGCGGGCTTAGATACGCAGTATTTT. Translating gives CASRRLAGLDTQYF. The entire variable domain, with the rest obtained from reference TRBV2 and TRBJ2-3, is as follows: EPEVTQTPSHQVTQMGQEVILRCVPISNHLYFYWYRQILGQKVEFLVSFYNNEISEKSEIFDDQFSVERPDGSNFTLKIRSTKLEDSAMYFCASRRLAGLDTQYFGPGTRLTVL.

The CDR3 protein is CASSIHQTLAGKSSGNTIYF. CDR3 coding DNA: TGTGCCAGTAGTATCCACCAAACCCTGGCGGGGAAAAGCTCTGGAAACACCATATATTTT. This sequence joins TRBV19 and TRBJ1-3, with D unclear. The CDR3 length is 20 residues. The germline gives CDR1 LNHDA, CDR2 SQIVND (reference sequence). V lost 3 bases and J 0 bases, leaving 24 bases between the germline ends.

The CDR3 DNA reads as TGTGCCAGCAGTGAAGCGCTTCTAGGGGTTACCACAGATACGCAGTATTTT. Its translation is CASSEALLGVTTDTQYF. The J gene is TRBJ2-3, the V gene TRBV2; possible D gene TRBD1, 5 bases. The CDR3 contains 17 residues. The germline V and J ends were trimmed by 0 bases and 2 bases, with 15 bases remaining between them. Germline V gives CDR1 SNHLY, CDR2 FYNNEI.